The present entry profiles one T cell receptor beta chain with its context. The source of the sample is a study of blood T cell repertoires in COVID-19. Study information: From the United States, Italy and Spain came samples of acute and convalescent COVID-19. The cDNA or gDNA used as material had been derived from T cells, B-cell-depleted T cells, or PBMCs.

CDR1 is MDHEN, CDR2 SYDVKM, per germline. The CDR3 is 14 amino acids. V trimming: 2 bases; J trimming: 2 bases; junction bases outside the gene matches: 3. In the authors' methods: Reference gene primer amplification yielded estimated nucleated cell counts. The data were produced by immunoSEQ multiplex PCR, yet TCRdb's version contains in-frame clones alone and is incomplete. The V and J calls and clone size were taken over from that table, and D and trimming were inferred from the DNA. The sample includes approximately 180,000 clones, roughly 86% of them seen just once. The genes are TRBV28 and TRBJ2-7; 7 positions agree with TRBD2. This sequence originates from a woman aged 45-60 years with acute or convalescent COVID-19. Sequenced: peripheral blood. CDR3 in amino acids: CASSLGGSTYEQYF. The CDR3 DNA reads as TGTGCCAGCAGTTTAGGCGGGAGTACCTACGAGCAGTACTTC.